One sample yielded the 26 T cell receptor beta chains listed below, sequenced in a study of cytomegalovirus exposure and HLA in healthy donors. PCR primers comprised 60 Vbeta and 13 Jbeta primers. Libraries were prepared by immunoSEQ multiplex PCR; TCRdb keeps only in-frame clonotypes and omits some of them. The table includes 150,000 to 200,000 clones, roughly 82% detected once. The sequencing input was PBMCs. The receptor set was obtained from a woman between 50 and 59 years old in good health and CMV-seropositive.

V gene TRBV21-1 combines with J gene TRBJ1-1; TRBD1, the table's D call, was not compared with the DNA. TRBV21-1 is a pseudogene. This CDR3 contains 18 residues. CDR3 protein: CASSKRPTGRGYNTEAFF. For the CDR3, the DNA is TGTGCCAGCAGCAAAAGGCCGACAGGTAGGGGGTACAACACTGAAGCTTTCTTT.

V usage is TRBV5-1 and J usage is TRBJ1-1, with D uncertain. In germline, CDR1 is SGHRS, CDR2 YFSETQ. The CDR3 loop spans 15 amino acids. V was shortened by 0 bases and J by 0 bases, with 9 bases between the two germline ends. The CDR3 region has the DNA TGCGCCAGCAGCTTGGCCGCGGGGATGAACACTGAAGCTTTCTTT. Amino acid sequence: CASSLAAGMNTEAFF.

This rearrangement joins TRBV6-6 to TRBJ1-1; D unclear. Trimming shortened V by 5 bases and J by 0 bases, and 4 bases separated the two germline ends. This CDR3 comprises 12 residues. Germline values: CDR1 MNHNY, CDR2 SVGAGI (reference sequence). The CDR3 reads CASSRMNTEAFF. Written as DNA, the CDR3 is TGTGCCAGCAGTCGTATGAACACTGAAGCTTTCTTT.

The chain joins TRBV5-4 to TRBJ2-1; TRBD1 might be the D (6 bases). CDR1 is SGHNT, CDR2 YYREEE, per germline (reference sequence). Deletions cut 4 bases from V and 9 bases from J, with 11 bases between. The CDR3 consists of 12 residues. The CDR3 DNA follows: TGTGCCAGCAGCCAAGGGGGTGCTGAGCAGTTCTTC. Amino acid sequence: CASSQGGAEQFF.

The table lists this clone with a few counts. CDR3 sequence (DNA): TGTGCCACCGGGGGGCCCGCAGATACGCAGTATTTT. It yields the protein CATGGPADTQYF. The chain joins TRBV10-3 to TRBJ2-3; TRBD2 is a possible D gene (7 bases). The CDR3 runs to 12 residues. From germline, CDR1 is ENHRY and CDR2 SYGVKD. The V and J ends lost 10 bases and 4 bases respectively, with 12 bases between them.

The J gene is TRBJ2-5, the V gene TRBV5-5; D might be TRBD1 (6 bases). This CDR3 comprises 14 residues. Deletions cut 4 bases from V and 2 bases from J, with 12 bases between. The germline CDR1 and CDR2 sequences are SGHKS and YYEKEE (reference sequence). The CDR3: CASSTWGQQETQYF. CDR3 sequence (DNA): TGTGCCAGCAGCACGTGGGGGCAGCAAGAGACCCAGTACTTC.

This chain connects TRBV6-5 to TRBJ2-2, with D tentatively TRBD2 (5 bases). Trimming removed 6 bases from V and 1 base from J, with 12 bases in between. The CDR3 loop spans 15 amino acids. The germline CDR1 and CDR2 sequences are MNHEY and SVGAGI. The CDR3 is CASRDLRENTGELFF. CDR3 nucleotides: TGTGCCAGCAGGGATCTGAGGGAGAACACCGGGGAGCTGTTTTTT.

The DNA for the CDR3 is TGCGCCAGCAGCCGCCAGACAGTCCAAGAGACCCAGTACTTC. Translating it yields CASSRQTVQETQYF. V is TRBV4-1 and J is TRBJ2-5; D possibly corresponds to TRBD1 (5 bases). Between the trimmed V and J ends, which lost 4 bases and 1 base, there was a span of 10 bases. The CDR3 contains 14 residues. CDR1 MGHRA and CDR2 YSYEKL come from the germline V gene.

There are many counts of this clone. V and J are TRBV7-9 and TRBJ1-1; D uncertain. Germline CDR1 reads SEHNR; CDR2 reads FQNEAQ (reference sequence). The CDR3 extends over 14 amino acids. Trimming took 5 bases from V and 0 from J, leaving 10 bases between them. This CDR3 is CASSTDGLNTEAFF. The CDR3, as DNA: TGTGCCAGCAGCACAGACGGATTGAACACTGAAGCTTTCTTT. Supplemented by reference TRBV7-9 and TRBJ1-1, the full variable domain reads DTGVSQNPRHKITKRGQNVTFRCDPISEHNRLYWYRQTLGQGPEFLTYFQNEAQLEKSRLLSDRFSAERPKGSFSTLEIQRTEQGDSAMYLCASSTDGLNTEAFFGQGTRLTVV.

A note on this clone: The identical CDR3 is also encoded by other nucleotide sequences in the sample. The chain has TRBV5-1 and TRBJ2-3; a possible D gene is TRBD1 (6 bases). Germline CDR1 SGHRS, CDR2 YFSETQ. V dropped 0 bases and J dropped 1 base, with 9 bases sitting between them. The CDR3 is made up of 15 amino acids. CDR3 amino acids: CASSLEGVGTDTQYF. In DNA form, the CDR3 reads TGCGCCAGCAGCTTGGAGGGGGTCGGCACAGATACGCAGTATTTT. The variable domain in full, with the rest retrieved from reference TRBV5-1 and TRBJ2-3, is KAGVTQTPRYLIKTRGQQVTLSCSPISGHRSVSWYQQTPGQGLQFLFEYFSETQRNKGNFPGRFSGRQFSNSRSEMNVSTLELGDSALYLCASSLEGVGTDTQYFGPGTRLTVL.

The chain uses TRBV21-1 and TRBJ2-5; the D call of TRBD1 is as the table states it, not checked on the DNA. TRBV21-1 constitutes a pseudogene. The CDR3 has 15 amino acids. This CDR3 reads CASSARRGRLETQYF. In DNA form, the CDR3 reads TGTGCCAGCAGCGCCCGCAGGGGCAGGTTGGAGACCCAGTACTTC.

CDR3 sequence: CASRSQGAGYGYTF. The CDR3 DNA is TGTGCCAGCAGGTCCCAGGGGGCGGGATATGGCTACACCTTC. This rearrangement joins TRBV6-5 to TRBJ1-2; 8 nucleotides match TRBD1. Trimming took 6 bases from V and 5 from J; bases not matched to a gene: 8. Germline V CDR1 and CDR2: MNHEY, SVGAGI. This CDR3 is 14 amino acids long.

The V and J genes are TRBV5-1 and TRBJ2-1, with 8 nucleotides matching TRBD1. The CDR3 sequence is 14 residues long. CDR1 and CDR2 from the germline V gene are SGHRS and YFSETQ. Losses at the gene ends were 7 bases for V and 8 bases for J; bases not matched to a gene: 11. In DNA, the CDR3 is TGCGCCAGCTTCCTGGGACAGGCTGGGGATGAGCAGTTCTTC. Translating it yields CASFLGQAGDEQFF.

The gene calls are TRBV9 and TRBJ1-1; D may be TRBD1 (6 bases). CDR3 size: 13 residues. Germline V lookup: CDR1 SGDLS, CDR2 YYNGEE. V shed 4 bases and J shed 8 bases, with 15 bases lying between them. The CDR3 sequence: CASSLSPDSEAFF. CDR3 bases: TGTGCCAGCAGCTTAAGCCCGGACAGCGAAGCTTTCTTT.

Of note for this clone: Other DNA variants within this sample encode the same CDR3. The rearrangement joins TRBV2 to TRBJ2-7, with D unclear. Germline lookup yields CDR1 SNHLY and CDR2 FYNNEI. Deletions cut 4 bases from V and 3 bases from J, with 4 bases between. The CDR3 totals 11 residues. The CDR3 DNA is TGTGCCAGCAGTGTTCTCTACGAGCAGTACTTC. It specifies CASSVLYEQYF.

V is TRBV6-1 and J is TRBJ2-1; TRBD2 agrees at 9 bases. Germline V gene lookup returns CDR1 MNHNS and CDR2 SASEGT. This CDR3 contains 16 residues. V was pared by 3 bases and J by 4 bases, with 7 bases of the junction left unmatched. The chain's CDR3 is CASSDFERGAYNEQFF. CDR3 bases: TGTGCCAGCAGTGATTTTGAGCGGGGGGCATACAATGAGCAGTTCTTC.

The chain is built from TRBV6-4 and TRBJ1-2; possibly TRBD1 for D (6 bases). In germline, CDR1 is MRHNA, CDR2 SNTAGT. The CDR3 has 13 residues. Trimming took 5 bases from V and 3 from J, leaving 10 bases between them. CDR3 nucleotide sequence: TGTGCCAGCAGTCGGACAGACGACTATGGCTACACCTTC. It translates to CASSRTDDYGYTF.

This clone showed up just a few times. The rearrangement joins TRBV6-1 to TRBJ1-4; TRBD1 matches 9 bases. The CDR3 spans 15 residues. The germline V gene encodes CDR1 MNHNS and CDR2 SASEGT. Trimming cost V 3 bases and J 5 bases; bases outside gene matches: 4. The CDR3: CASSDPGQGNEKLFF. The CDR3, as DNA: TGTGCCAGCAGTGACCCGGGACAGGGAAATGAAAAACTGTTTTTT.

In regard to this clone: The identical CDR3 is also encoded by other nucleotide sequences in the sample. The V gene is TRBV5-1, the J gene TRBJ2-1; maybe TRBD1 (6 bases). With 2 bases removed from V and 4 bases from J, the gap between germline ends came to 7 bases. From germline, CDR1 is SGHRS and CDR2 YFSETQ. The CDR3 extends over 13 amino acids. The CDR3 loop reads CASSLGQYNEQFF. The DNA of the CDR3 is TGCGCCAGCAGCTTAGGACAGTACAATGAGCAGTTCTTC.

The gene calls are TRBV5-5 and TRBJ2-1; tentatively, D is TRBD2 (6 bases). Germline V lookup: CDR1 SGHKS, CDR2 YYEKEE (reference sequence). The CDR3 runs to 14 residues. V was pared by 4 bases and J by 5 bases, with 13 bases between. CDR3 loop: CASSPRDANNEQFF. CDR3 bases: TGTGCCAGCAGCCCGCGGGACGCCAACAATGAGCAGTTCTTC.

This clone was observed once. The chain uses TRBV5-1 and TRBJ1-1, with D unclear. V lost 5 bases, J lost 0 bases, and 11 bases lay in between. This CDR3 region has 14 residues. Per germline, CDR1 SGHRS and CDR2 YFSETQ. In DNA, the CDR3 is TGCGCCAGCAGTTCATTCGGGATGAACACTGAAGCTTTCTTT. It is translated as CASSSFGMNTEAFF.

The chain couples TRBV4-2 to TRBJ1-2; 8 nucleotides align to TRBD1. CDR1 and CDR2 (germline): LGHNA, YNFKEQ. The CDR3 is 14 amino acids. The V gene end was trimmed by 0 bases and the J gene end by 7 bases; junction bases not matched to a gene: 4. CDR3 nucleotide sequence: TGTGCCAGCAGCCAAGAGTCAACAGGGGGTGGCTACACCTTC. Its translation: CASSQESTGGGYTF.

V and J are TRBV5-4 and TRBJ2-1; D possibly matches TRBD1 or TRBD2 (5 bases each). Looked up from germline, CDR1 is SGHNT and CDR2 is YYREEE (reference sequence). V was pared by 4 bases and J by 15 bases, with 20 bases between. This CDR3 is built from 13 residues. CDR3 in DNA: TGTGCCAGCAGCGTGGGACCTACCCTACGAGGGTTCTTC. This translates into CASSVGPTLRGFF. The whole variable domain, remainder taken from reference TRBV5-4 and TRBJ2-1, is ETGVTQSPTHLIKTRGQQVTLRCSSQSGHNTVSWYQQALGQGPQFIFQYYREEENGRGNFPPRFSGLQFPNYSSELNVNALELDDSALYLCASSVGPTLRGFFGPGTRLTVL.

This chain connects TRBV7-8 to TRBJ1-5, with D unclear. Trimming stripped 2 bases from V and 4 bases from J, with 6 bases between. CDR3 length: 13 residues. Germline values: CDR1 SGHVS, CDR2 FQNEAQ. CDR3 region: CASSLSENQPQHF. DNA for the CDR3: TGTGCCAGCAGCTTATCTGAGAATCAGCCCCAGCATTTT.

In its sample, this clone was seen a few times. The rearrangement links TRBV5-6 to TRBJ2-2, with 10 bases lining up with TRBD1. The CDR3 length is 15 residues. The V gene end was trimmed by 4 bases and the J gene end by 6 bases; junction bases not matched to a gene: 6. CDR1 is SGHDT and CDR2 is YYEEEE in the germline V gene. CDR3 amino acids: CASSRPGQGPGELFF. In DNA form, the CDR3 reads TGTGCCAGCAGCAGGCCGGGACAGGGGCCCGGGGAGCTGTTTTTT.

The chain joins TRBV6-1 to TRBJ1-1; 9 bases are a match to TRBD1. This CDR3 contains 16 residues. CDR1 is MNHNS and CDR2 is SASEGT in the germline V gene. After removal of 2 bases from V and 4 bases from J, the junction contained 8 bases not matched to a gene. The DNA of the CDR3 is TGTGCCAGCAGTGAACCCTACAGGGGGCGTTTCACTGAAGCTTTCTTT. Protein sequence: CASSEPYRGRFTEAFF.